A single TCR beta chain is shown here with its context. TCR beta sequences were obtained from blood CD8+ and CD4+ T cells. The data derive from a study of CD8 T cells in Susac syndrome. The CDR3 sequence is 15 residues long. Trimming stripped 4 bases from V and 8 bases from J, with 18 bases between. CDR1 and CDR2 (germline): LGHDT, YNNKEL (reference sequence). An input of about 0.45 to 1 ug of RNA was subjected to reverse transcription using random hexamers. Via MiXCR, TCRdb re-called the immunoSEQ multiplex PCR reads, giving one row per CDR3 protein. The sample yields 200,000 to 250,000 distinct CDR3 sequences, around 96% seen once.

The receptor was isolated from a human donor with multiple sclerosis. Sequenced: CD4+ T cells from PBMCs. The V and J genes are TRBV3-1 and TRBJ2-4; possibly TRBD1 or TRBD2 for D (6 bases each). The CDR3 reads CASSRSRGPGDIQYF. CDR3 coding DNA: TGTGCCAGCAGCCGGAGCAGGGGACCGGGGGACATTCAGTACTTC.